This entry lists 24 T cell receptor beta chains sequenced from one sample in a study of technical replicates of blood from a handful of donors. Repertoires were generated with immunoSEQ multiplex PCR, while TCRdb's copy carries only in-frame clones and drops some. The top ten clones hold around 7.1% of a sample with fewer than 13,000 clones, about 95% of them seen once. Sequencing input: PBMCs. All receptors derive from a human donor in good health.

The V gene is TRBV2, the J gene TRBJ2-1; 9 bases line up with TRBD2. CDR3 length: 15 amino acids. Germline V gives CDR1 SNHLY, CDR2 FYNNEI. J lost 8 bases, V lost 1 base, and 6 bases had no gene match. The CDR3 bases are TGTGCCAGCAGTGAAGTTAGCGGGAGTCGGCATGAGCAGTTCTTC. Its protein product is CASSEVSGSRHEQFF.

The chain is built from TRBV5-8 and TRBJ1-2, with a tentative D call TRBD1 (5 bases). Germline V gene data show CDR1 as SGHTS and CDR2 as YDEGEE. CDR3 size: 14 residues. The germline V and J ends were trimmed by 6 bases and 1 base, with 13 bases remaining between them. The CDR3 spells CASNPTTVNYGYTF. CDR3 DNA sequence: TGTGCCAGCAACCCAACGACAGTTAACTATGGCTACACCTTC.

The rearrangement links TRBV28 to TRBJ2-7; unclear D gene. The germline gives CDR1 MDHEN, CDR2 SYDVKM. V dropped 2 bases and J dropped 2 bases, with 10 bases sitting between them. The CDR3 spans 14 residues. The CDR3 DNA reads TGTGCCAGCAGTTTAGCGTGGAGACCCTACGAGCAGTACTTC. Encoded protein: CASSLAWRPYEQYF.

The rearrangement joins TRBV5-1 to TRBJ2-6, with D possibly TRBD1 on 5 matching bases. Trimming took 5 bases from V and 4 from J, leaving 13 bases between them. The CDR3 has 15 amino acids. Per germline, CDR1 SGHRS and CDR2 YFSETQ. CDR3 in amino acids: CASSQQVPGANVLTF. In DNA form, the CDR3 reads TGCGCCAGCAGTCAACAGGTACCCGGGGCCAACGTCCTGACTTTC.

This chain joins TRBV6-1 and TRBJ2-7; 9 nucleotides line up with TRBD1. Per the germline V gene, CDR1 is MNHNS and CDR2 is SASEGT. This CDR3 is 16 amino acids long. Trimming removed 4 bases from V and 4 bases from J; junction bases left unmatched: 11. The CDR3, as DNA: TGTGCCAGCAGTGTCCACGGGACAGGGTTACAGTACGAGCAGTACTTC. It codes for CASSVHGTGLQYEQYF.

V gene TRBV5-1 combines with J gene TRBJ2-3, with TRBD2 as a possible D gene (5 bases). Per the germline V gene, CDR1 is SGHRS and CDR2 is YFSETQ. V gave up 0 bases and J gave up 4 bases, with 12 bases separating them. This CDR3 has 15 residues. The CDR3 nucleotides are TGCGCCAGCAGCTTGGAGGGTAGCGTCGCAGATACGCAGTATTTT. Its protein is CASSLEGSVADTQYF.

This clone was counted once. The chain has TRBV30 and TRBJ1-4; D might be TRBD1 (5 bases). Germline loops: CDR1 GTSNPN, CDR2 SVGIG (reference sequence). The V end was cut by 0 bases, the J end by 3 bases, with 11 bases between. The CDR3 spans 15 residues. The CDR3, as DNA: TGTGCCTGGAGTGTAGGGGCGGACCCTAATGAAAAACTGTTTTTT. As protein: CAWSVGADPNEKLFF. Full variable domain (rest looked up from reference TRBV30 and TRBJ1-4): SQTIHQWPATLVQPVGSPLSLECTVEGTSNPNLYWYRQAAGRGLQLLFYSVGIGQISSEVPQNLSASRPQDRQFILSSKKLLLSDSGFYLCAWSVGADPNEKLFFGSGTQLSVL.

Here the CDR3 DNA reads TGTGCCAGCAGCTTGGACTATCTCTACGAGCAGTACTTC. Translating it yields CASSLDYLYEQYF. The chain links TRBV5-5 to TRBJ2-7; D call uncertain. V was clipped by 0 bases and J by 3 bases, with 7 bases between them. Germline assignment: CDR1 SGHKS and CDR2 YYEKEE (reference sequence). CDR3 size: 13 residues. Looking up the rest from reference TRBV5-5 and TRBJ2-7 gives the full variable domain: DAGVTQSPTHLIKTRGQQVTLRCSPISGHKSVSWYQQVLGQGPQFIFQYYEKEERGRGNFPDRFSARQFPNYSSELNVNALLLGDSALYLCASSLDYLYEQYFGPGTRLTVT.

This chain joins TRBV5-5 and TRBJ2-1; 8 positions agree with TRBD2. Germline CDR1 is SGHKS and CDR2 is YYEKEE (reference sequence). With V trimmed by 4 bases and J by 10 bases, 4 bases remained unmatched. The CDR3 length is 12 residues. In nucleotides, the CDR3 is TGTGCCAGCAGCCCCCCGGGGGGGGAGCAGTTCTTC. It is translated as CASSPPGGEQFF.

This chain uses TRBV27 with TRBJ1-2; D gene ambiguous. Germline CDR1 MNHEY, CDR2 SMNVEV (reference sequence). The CDR3 runs to 16 residues. V lost 0 bases, J lost 2 bases, and 13 bases lay in between. The CDR3 region is CASSLSYSSKNYGYTF. In DNA form, the CDR3 reads TGTGCCAGCAGTTTATCGTACTCCTCAAAAAACTATGGCTACACCTTC.

CDR3 in amino acids: CASSLEPVLAGVVTGELFF. DNA for the CDR3: TGTGCCAGCAGCTTAGAGCCCGTTCTAGCGGGAGTTGTCACCGGGGAGCTGTTTTTT. The chain combines TRBV7-6 with TRBJ2-2, with 10 positions matching TRBD2. Trimming cost V 1 base and J 4 bases; bases outside gene matches: 12. Germline V gene lookup returns CDR1 SGHVS and CDR2 FNYEAQ. This CDR3 comprises 19 residues. The variable domain in full, completed from reference TRBV7-6 and TRBJ2-2, reads GAGVSQSPRYKVTKRGQDVALRCDPISGHVSLYWYRQALGQGPEFLTYFNYEAQQDKSGLPNDRFSAERPEGSISTLTIQRTEQRDSAMYRCASSLEPVLAGVVTGELFFGEGSRLTVL.

This clone was recorded once. V gene TRBV10-3 combines with J gene TRBJ2-7; 11 positions agree with TRBD1. Germline V gene sequence: CDR1 ENHRY, CDR2 SYGVKD. CDR3 size: 14 residues. J gave up 5 bases and V 6 bases, and 6 bases lay outside the gene matches. For the CDR3, the DNA is TGTGCCATCAGCGCCTTGGGACAGGGGGACGAGCAGTACTTC. It specifies CAISALGQGDEQYF.

The chain carries TRBV21-1 and TRBJ2-1; the D call in the table, TRBD1, was not verified against the DNA. TRBV21-1 has pseudogene status. CDR3 size: 17 residues. CDR3 sequence: CASSKVKGTPYYNEQFF. The DNA of the CDR3 is TGTGCCAGCAGCAAAGTGAAAGGGACACCCTATTACAATGAGCAGTTCTTC.

The J gene is TRBJ2-7, the V gene TRBV6-1, with a possible D match to TRBD1 (6 bases). V was shortened by 5 bases and J by 5 bases, with 13 bases between the two germline ends. In germline, CDR1 is MNHNS, CDR2 SASEGT. This CDR3 has 13 residues. DNA of the CDR3: TGTGCCAGCAGTAACAGGGTCCGGAACGAGCAGTACTTC. This translates into CASSNRVRNEQYF.

The V and J genes are TRBV10-3 and TRBJ2-1; 7 bases line up with TRBD2. V trimming: 0 bases; J trimming: 8 bases; junction bases outside the gene matches: 13. Germline V lookup: CDR1 ENHRY, CDR2 SYGVKD. The CDR3 is made up of 17 amino acids. The CDR3: CAISESAGRGRLDEQFF. DNA for the CDR3: TGTGCCATCAGTGAGTCTGCGGGGAGGGGTCGACTTGATGAGCAGTTCTTC.

V gene TRBV6-4 combines with J gene TRBJ1-3, with 9 bases fitting TRBD1. Germline V gene sequence: CDR1 MRHNA, CDR2 SNTAGT. CDR3 length: 16 amino acids. J was trimmed by 4 bases and V by 7 bases; bases with no gene match: 11. As DNA, the CDR3 is TGTGCCAGCAATCTCCCGGGACAGGGTGGCGGAAACACCATATATTTT. It codes for CASNLPGQGGGNTIYF.

The chain is built from TRBV7-8 and TRBJ2-2; possible D gene TRBD1, 5 bases. V gave up 5 bases and J gave up 4 bases, with 14 bases separating them. This CDR3 comprises 15 residues. Per the germline V gene, CDR1 is SGHVS and CDR2 is FQNEAQ. CDR3 bases: TGTGCCAGCAGCCCTACCGGACACTTCACCGGGGAGCTGTTTTTT. It translates to CASSPTGHFTGELFF.

The chain carries TRBV9 and TRBJ2-7, with D uncertain. Per germline, CDR1 SGDLS and CDR2 YYNGEE. Trimming left V 0 bases short and J 2 bases short, with 9 bases between. The CDR3 is made up of 14 amino acids. This CDR3 reads CASSVDPEPYEQYF. CDR3 DNA: TGTGCCAGCAGCGTAGACCCCGAGCCCTACGAGCAGTACTTC.

This chain connects TRBV14 to TRBJ1-2; 7 bases are shared with TRBD1. The germline CDR1 and CDR2 sequences are SGHDN and FVKESK. The CDR3 runs 14 residues. With V trimmed by 2 bases and J by 5 bases, 5 bases remained unmatched. This CDR3 reads CASSQRAGGYGYTF. CDR3 DNA: TGTGCCAGCAGCCAACGGGCAGGGGGTTATGGCTACACCTTC.

Here the CDR3 DNA reads TGTGCCAGCTCACCAAGGGGGATACAAGAGACCCAGTACTTC. Protein product: CASSPRGIQETQYF. The chain uses TRBV18 and TRBJ2-5, with D possibly TRBD1 on 6 matching bases. The CDR3 extends over 14 amino acids. The germline CDR1 and CDR2 sequences are KGHSH and LQKENI. V gave up 2 bases and J gave up 2 bases, with 9 bases separating them.

This clone was counted a single time. The genes are TRBV6-5 and TRBJ2-7, with 9 positions matching TRBD1. In germline, CDR1 is MNHEY, CDR2 SVGAGI. The V and J ends lost 5 bases and 7 bases, in that order; junction bases with no gene match: 12. The CDR3 is 15 amino acids. CDR3 loop: CASSNRDRDLDEQYF. For the CDR3, the DNA is TGTGCCAGCAGTAACCGGGACAGGGATTTGGATGAGCAGTACTTC.

J is TRBJ2-7 and V is TRBV6-5, with 9 bases lining up with TRBD1. The J segment lost 3 bases and the V segment lost 6 bases, leaving 9 bases of the junction unmatched. Germline V gene data show CDR1 as MNHEY and CDR2 as SVGAGI. This CDR3 is built from 15 residues. The CDR3 DNA is TGTGCCAGCAGCACGTTGGGGGACAGGGACTACGAGCAGTACTTC. This codes for CASSTLGDRDYEQYF.

This sequence joins TRBV25-1 and TRBJ2-5, with 8 bases lining up with TRBD2. The CDR3 covers 15 residues. With 6 bases clipped from V and 2 bases from J, the junction kept 8 bases outside the gene matches. CDR1 MGHDK and CDR2 SYGVNS come from the germline V gene. The CDR3 nucleotides read TGTGCCAGCAGAAGACCGGGACTAGGGCAAGAGACCCAGTACTTC. Its translation is CASRRPGLGQETQYF.

The V gene is TRBV6-4, the J gene TRBJ2-2; D possibly corresponds to TRBD2 (7 bases). In germline, CDR1 is MRHNA, CDR2 SNTAGT. V lost 5 bases, J lost 5 bases, and 12 bases lay in between. CDR3 length: 14 residues. CDR3 protein: CASSLEGGTGELFF. As DNA, the CDR3 is TGTGCCAGCAGTTTGGAGGGGGGGACCGGGGAGCTGTTTTTT.